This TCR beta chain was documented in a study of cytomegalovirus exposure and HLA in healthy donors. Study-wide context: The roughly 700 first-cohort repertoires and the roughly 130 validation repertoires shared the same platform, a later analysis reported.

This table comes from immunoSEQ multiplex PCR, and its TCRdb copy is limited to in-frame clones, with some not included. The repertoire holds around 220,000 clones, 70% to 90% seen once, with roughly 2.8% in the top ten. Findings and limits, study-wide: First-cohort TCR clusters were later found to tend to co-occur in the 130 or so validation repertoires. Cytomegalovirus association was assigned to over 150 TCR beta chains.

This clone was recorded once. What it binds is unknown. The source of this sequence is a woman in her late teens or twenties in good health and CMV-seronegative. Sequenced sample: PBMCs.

The CDR3 nucleotides read TGTGCCAGCAGTTTCCCTAGCGCCCCAGAGCAGTTCTTC. This translates into CASSFPSAPEQFF. The chain combines TRBV6-6 with TRBJ2-1; D is possibly TRBD2 (6 bases). Germline lookup yields CDR1 MNHNY and CDR2 SVGAGI (reference sequence). The V end lost 4 bases, the J end lost 10 bases, and 14 bases lay between the germline ends. This CDR3 is built from 13 residues.